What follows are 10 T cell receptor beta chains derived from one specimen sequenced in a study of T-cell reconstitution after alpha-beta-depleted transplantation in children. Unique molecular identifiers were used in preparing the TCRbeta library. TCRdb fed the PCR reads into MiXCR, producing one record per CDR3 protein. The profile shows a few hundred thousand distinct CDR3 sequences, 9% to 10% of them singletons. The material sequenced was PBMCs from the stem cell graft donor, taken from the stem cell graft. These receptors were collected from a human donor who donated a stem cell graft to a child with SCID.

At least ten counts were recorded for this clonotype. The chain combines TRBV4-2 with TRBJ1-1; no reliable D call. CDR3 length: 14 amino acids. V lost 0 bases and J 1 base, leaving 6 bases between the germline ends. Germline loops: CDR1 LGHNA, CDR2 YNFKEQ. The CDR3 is CASSQDRGNTEAFF. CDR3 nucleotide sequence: TGTGCCAGCAGCCAAGATCGGGGGAACACTGAAGCTTTCTTT.

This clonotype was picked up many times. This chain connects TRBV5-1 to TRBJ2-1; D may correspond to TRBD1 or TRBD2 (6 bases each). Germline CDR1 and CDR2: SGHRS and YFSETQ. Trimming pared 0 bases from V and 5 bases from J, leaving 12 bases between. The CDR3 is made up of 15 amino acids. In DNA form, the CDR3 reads TGCGCCAGCAGCTTGGAAGGGGGGAAGAACAATGAGCAGTTCTTC. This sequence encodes CASSLEGGKNNEQFF.

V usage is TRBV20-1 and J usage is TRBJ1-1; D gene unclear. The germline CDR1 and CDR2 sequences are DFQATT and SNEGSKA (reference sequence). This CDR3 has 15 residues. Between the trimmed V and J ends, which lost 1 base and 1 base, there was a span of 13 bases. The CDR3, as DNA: TGCAGTGCTAGAGGCCGTCGACTAGCGAACACTGAAGCTTTCTTT. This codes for CSARGRRLANTEAFF.

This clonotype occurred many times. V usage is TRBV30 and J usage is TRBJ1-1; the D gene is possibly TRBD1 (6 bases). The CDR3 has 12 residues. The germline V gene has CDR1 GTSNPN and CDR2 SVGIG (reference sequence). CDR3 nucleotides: TGTGCAGGGGACATATTGAACACTGAAGCTTTCTTT. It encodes CAGDILNTEAFF.

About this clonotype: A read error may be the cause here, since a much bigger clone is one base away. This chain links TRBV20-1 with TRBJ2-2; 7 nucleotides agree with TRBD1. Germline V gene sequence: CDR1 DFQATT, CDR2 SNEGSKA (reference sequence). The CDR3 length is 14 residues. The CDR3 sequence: CSARETGNTVELFF. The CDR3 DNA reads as TGCAGTGCTAGAGAGACAGGGAACACCGTGGAGCTGTTTTTT.

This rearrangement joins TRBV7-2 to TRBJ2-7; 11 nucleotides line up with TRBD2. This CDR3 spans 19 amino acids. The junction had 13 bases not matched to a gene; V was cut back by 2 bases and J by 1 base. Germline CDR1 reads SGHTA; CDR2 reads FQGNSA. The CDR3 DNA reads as TGTGCCAGCAGCTTAACTCCGGAAGTCGCTAGCGGGGGGTCCTACGAGCAGTACTTC. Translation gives CASSLTPEVASGGSYEQYF.

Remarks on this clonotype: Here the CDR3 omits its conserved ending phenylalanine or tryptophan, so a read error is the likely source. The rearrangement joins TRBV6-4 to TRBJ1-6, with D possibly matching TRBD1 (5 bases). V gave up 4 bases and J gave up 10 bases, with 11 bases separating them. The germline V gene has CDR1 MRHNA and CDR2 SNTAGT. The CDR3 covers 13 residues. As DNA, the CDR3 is TGTGCCAGCAGTGGGCAGGGAGGCTCACCCCTCCACTCT. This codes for CASSGQGGSPLHS.

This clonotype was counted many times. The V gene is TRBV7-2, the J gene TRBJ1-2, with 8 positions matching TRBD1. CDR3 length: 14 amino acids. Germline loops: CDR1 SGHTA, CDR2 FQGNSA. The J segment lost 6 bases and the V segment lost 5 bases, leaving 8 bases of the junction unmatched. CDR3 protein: CASSPRTGSHGYTF. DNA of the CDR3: TGTGCCAGCAGCCCCCGGACAGGGAGCCATGGCTACACCTTC.

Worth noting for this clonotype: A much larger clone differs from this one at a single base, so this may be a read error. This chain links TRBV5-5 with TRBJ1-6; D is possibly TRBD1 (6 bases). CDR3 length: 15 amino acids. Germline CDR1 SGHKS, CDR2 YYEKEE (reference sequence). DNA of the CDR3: TGTGCCAGCAGCTTGGAACAGGGAAGGAATTCACCCCTCCGCTTT. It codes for CASSLEQGRNSPLRF.

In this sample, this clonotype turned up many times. CDR3 in DNA: TGTGCCAGCAGCTCGGGACTAGGGCTACAGCATGAGCAGTTCTTC. Amino acid sequence: CASSSGLGLQHEQFF. V is TRBV7-9 and J is TRBJ2-1; 8 nucleotides line up with TRBD2. CDR3 size: 15 residues. CDR1 SEHNR and CDR2 FQNEAQ come from the germline V gene (reference sequence). The trim removed 4 bases at V and 8 bases at J, leaving 10 bases unmatched. Variable domain in full (rest from reference TRBV7-9 and TRBJ2-1): DTGVSQNPRHKITKRGQNVTFRCDPISEHNRLYWYRQTLGQGPEFLTYFQNEAQLEKSRLLSDRFSAERPKGSFSTLEIQRTEQGDSAMYLCASSSGLGLQHEQFFGPGTRLTVL.